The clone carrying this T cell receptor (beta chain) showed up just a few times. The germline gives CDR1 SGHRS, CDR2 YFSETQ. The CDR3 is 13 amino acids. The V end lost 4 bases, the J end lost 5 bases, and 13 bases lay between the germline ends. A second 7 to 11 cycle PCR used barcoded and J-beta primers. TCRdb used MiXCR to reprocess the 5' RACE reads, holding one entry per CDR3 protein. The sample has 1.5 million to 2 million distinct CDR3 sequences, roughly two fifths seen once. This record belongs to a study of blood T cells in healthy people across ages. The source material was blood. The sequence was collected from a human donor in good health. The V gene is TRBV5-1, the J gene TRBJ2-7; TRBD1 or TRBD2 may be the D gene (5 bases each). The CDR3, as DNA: TGCGCCAGCAGCCCATGGGACGGCCACGAGCAGTACTTC. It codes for CASSPWDGHEQYF.